What follows is one TCR beta chain and its context. Other DNA variants within this sample encode the same CDR3. The table came from immunoSEQ multiplex PCR; TCRdb's copy has only in-frame clones and leaves some out. The sample contains about 190,000 clones, 80% to 85% of which appear only once. Germline lookup yields CDR1 LNHDA and CDR2 SQIVND (reference sequence). Deletions cut 3 bases from V and 0 bases from J, with 8 bases between. The CDR3 consists of 14 residues. The sample is drawn from a study of blood T cell repertoires in COVID-19. Study as a whole: From T cells, B-cell-depleted T cells, or PBMCs came the material, which was cDNA or gDNA.

The chain couples TRBV19 to TRBJ1-1; D possibly corresponds to TRBD1 (5 bases). Material for sequencing was peripheral blood. The TCR sequence derives from a woman between 25 and 40 years old with acute or convalescent COVID-19. CDR3 amino acids: CASSIRGMNTEAFF. The CDR3, as DNA: TGTGCCAGTAGTATCCGGGGGATGAACACTGAAGCTTTCTTT.